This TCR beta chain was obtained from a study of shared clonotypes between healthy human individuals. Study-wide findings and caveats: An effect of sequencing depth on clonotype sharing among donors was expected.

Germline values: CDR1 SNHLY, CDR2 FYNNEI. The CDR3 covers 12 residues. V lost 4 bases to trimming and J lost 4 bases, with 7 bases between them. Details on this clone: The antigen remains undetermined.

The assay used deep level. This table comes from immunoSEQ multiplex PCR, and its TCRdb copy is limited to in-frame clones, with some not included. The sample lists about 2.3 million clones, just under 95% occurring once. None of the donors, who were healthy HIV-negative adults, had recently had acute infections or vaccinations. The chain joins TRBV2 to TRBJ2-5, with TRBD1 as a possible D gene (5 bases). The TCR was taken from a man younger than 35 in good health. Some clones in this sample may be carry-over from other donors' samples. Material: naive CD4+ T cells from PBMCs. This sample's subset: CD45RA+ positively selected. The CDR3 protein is CASSGGRETQYF. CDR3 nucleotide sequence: TGTGCCAGCAGTGGGGGCAGAGAGACCCAGTACTTC.